The source of this TCR beta chain is a study of vaccination and CD4 T cells after COVID-19. Treatment reported: roughly ten-day PBMC culture with coronavirus spike peptide pools or control peptides (ViraFEST assay). Via ViraFEST, peptide pools expanded antigen-specific T cells before TCR sequencing. The Oncomine TCR Beta short-read assay sequenced DNA from cultured CD4+ T cells. Using its own MiXCR run on the PCR reads, TCRdb lists one record per CDR3 protein. The repertoire holds 9,400 or so distinct CDR3 sequences, with 45% as singletons. Note on this clonotype: Its antigen remains unknown.

V was cut by 1 base and J by 0 bases, with 7 bases left in between. Germline assignment: CDR1 LNHNV and CDR2 YYDKDF (reference sequence). The CDR3 extends over 15 amino acids. The rearrangement links TRBV15 to TRBJ1-5, with D maybe TRBD1 (6 bases). The source material was CD4+ T cells from blood, cultured in vitro. This sequence originates from a human donor who had recovered from COVID-19. CDR3 nucleotides: TGTGCCACCAGCAGAGGAGGGGGTAGCAATCAGCCCCAGCATTTT. It yields the protein CATSRGGGSNQPQHF. Variable domain in full (rest from reference TRBV15 and TRBJ1-5): DAMVIQNPRYQVTQFGKPVTLSCSQTLNHNVMYWYQQKSSQAPKLLFHYYDKDFNNEADTPDNFQSRRPNTSFCFLDIRSPGLGDTAMYLCATSRGGGSNQPQHFGDGTRLSIL.